The next 14 T cell receptor beta chains were all read from a single sample in a study of CD4 T cells in relation to SARS-CoV-2 and coronaviruses (dated by TCRdb to about 2021). Library prep was done by the immunoSEQ multiplex PCR assay. TCRdb re-hosts the immuneACCESS table, in-frame sequences only. Its copies lack some clones; in the studies checked, an unresolved V gene accounts for under half of them, and the cause for the rest is not known. The sample data list about 21,000 clones, and over 65% of these were observed just once. Approximately 15% of the sample is held by the ten biggest clonotypes. CD4+ T cells from unexposed donors were collected before the COVID-19 pandemic (2011-2018). The EasySep CD4+ T cell isolation kit was used to isolate CD4+ T cells once the cultures had run for under twelve days. These TCRs are of unknown antigen specificity. Sequences were obtained from CD4+ T cells from PBMCs, cultured in vitro. These receptors came from a human donor in good health.

This clone was seen a few times. The rearrangement links TRBV28 to TRBJ1-2; 8 nucleotides align to TRBD1. This CDR3 contains 14 residues. Trimming removed 7 bases from V and 4 bases from J; junction bases left unmatched: 8. Per germline, CDR1 MDHEN and CDR2 SYDVKM. For the CDR3, the DNA is TGTGCCAGCAATCTTCAGGGGGCCGGCTATGGCTACACCTTC. Residues: CASNLQGAGYGYTF.

This clone turned up a few times. J is TRBJ1-6 and V is TRBV24-1; the D is unclear. This CDR3 has 12 amino acids. The germline gives CDR1 KGHDR, CDR2 SFDVKD. V was shortened by 5 bases and J by 6 bases, with 4 bases between the two germline ends. The CDR3 DNA reads as TGTGCCACCAGTGCCGGTAATTCACCCCTCCACTTT. This encodes CATSAGNSPLHF.

This clone was counted once. The chain links TRBV5-1 to TRBJ2-7; D is tentatively TRBD1 or TRBD2 (5 bases each). Trimming pared 2 bases from V and 6 bases from J, leaving 21 bases between. CDR3 size: 16 residues. CDR1 SGHRS and CDR2 YFSETQ come from the germline V gene. The CDR3 coding sequence is TGCGCCAGCAGCTTCGCATCCGGGACCCAGAGTGGCGAGCAGTACTTC. Translating gives CASSFASGTQSGEQYF.

The chain combines TRBV4-1 with TRBJ2-1; TRBD2 matches 9 bases. Germline V gene sequence: CDR1 MGHRA, CDR2 YSYEKL. The CDR3 totals 15 residues. J gave up 6 bases and V 3 bases, and 6 bases lay outside the gene matches. The CDR3 spells CASSHGGTSINEQFF. In nucleotides, the CDR3 is TGCGCCAGCAGCCACGGCGGGACTAGCATCAATGAGCAGTTCTTC.

There are a few counts of this clone. CDR3 in DNA: TGTGCCATCAGTTTAGCGGGAATGACACACGAGCAGTACTTC. Amino acid sequence: CAISLAGMTHEQYF. The chain couples TRBV10-3 to TRBJ2-7; 8 bases fit TRBD2. J lost 5 bases, V lost 5 bases, and 8 bases had no gene match. Germline values: CDR1 ENHRY, CDR2 SYGVKD. This CDR3 spans 14 amino acids.

V usage is TRBV7-9 and J usage is TRBJ1-3, with 7 positions matching TRBD1. This CDR3 is 14 amino acids long. The trim removed 5 bases at V and 1 base at J, leaving 2 bases unmatched. The germline CDR1 and CDR2 sequences are SEHNR and FQNEAQ (reference sequence). The CDR3 DNA follows: TGTGCCAGCAGCCGACAGGGATCTGGAAACACCATATATTTT. Translation gives CASSRQGSGNTIYF.

This chain links TRBV15 with TRBJ2-3; TRBD2 aligns across 9 bases. CDR1 and CDR2 from the germline V gene are LNHNV and YYDKDF (reference sequence). The CDR3 covers 15 residues. The ends lost 0 bases at V and 5 bases at J; junction bases unmatched: 3. CDR3 coding DNA: TGTGCCACCAGCAGAGATCCACTAGCGGGAGATACGCAGTATTTT. Translated, it gives CATSRDPLAGDTQYF.

The chain carries TRBV5-1 and TRBJ2-7, with TRBD1 matching over 7 bases. Germline V CDR1 and CDR2: SGHRS, YFSETQ. CDR3 size: 13 residues. The trim removed 5 bases at V and 3 bases at J, leaving 5 bases unmatched. The CDR3 nucleotides are TGCGCCAGCAGAAACCCAGGGGGCTACGAGCAGTACTTC. It specifies CASRNPGGYEQYF.

Only a few counts were recorded for this clone. CDR3: CASSQQGGTTNEKLFF. CDR3 DNA: TGTGCCAGCAGTCAGCAAGGGGGCACAACTAATGAAAAACTGTTTTTT. This chain joins TRBV2 and TRBJ1-4, with TRBD1 matching over 7 bases. The CDR3 sequence is 16 residues long. V shed 5 bases and J 0 bases; nucleotides not matched to a gene: 6. Germline V gives CDR1 SNHLY, CDR2 FYNNEI. Full variable domain (rest looked up from reference TRBV2 and TRBJ1-4): EPEVTQTPSHQVTQMGQEVILRCVPISNHLYFYWYRQILGQKVEFLVSFYNNEISEKSEIFDDQFSVERPDGSNFTLKIRSTKLEDSAMYFCASSQQGGTTNEKLFFGSGTQLSVL.

The chain uses TRBV30 and TRBJ2-3; 7 nucleotides agree with TRBD2. This CDR3 contains 17 residues. V gave up 2 bases and J gave up 1 base; unmatched junction bases: 12. Germline CDR1 reads GTSNPN; CDR2 reads SVGIG (reference sequence). This CDR3 is CAWSRTGGGPGTDTQYF. The CDR3 DNA follows: TGTGCCTGGAGTCGTACGGGAGGCGGACCGGGCACAGATACGCAGTATTTT.

A few counts support this clone. The CDR3 region is CASRSGVGANTEAFF. The DNA of the CDR3 is TGTGCCAGCAGGTCCGGTGTGGGGGCGAACACTGAAGCTTTCTTT. The chain recombines TRBV6-5 with TRBJ1-1, with TRBD1 as a possible D gene (6 bases). CDR1 and CDR2 (germline): MNHEY, SVGAGI. This CDR3 spans 15 amino acids. The germline V and J ends were trimmed by 6 bases and 1 base, with 15 bases remaining between them.

This clone was counted only a few times. The rearrangement uses TRBV5-4 and TRBJ2-3; D gene unclear. CDR3 length: 12 amino acids. The germline CDR1 and CDR2 sequences are SGHNT and YYREEE (reference sequence). Trimming pared 5 bases from V and 8 bases from J, leaving 12 bases between. This chain's CDR3 is CASRSDQGTQYF. The CDR3 DNA reads as TGTGCCAGCAGATCCGACCAAGGTACGCAGTATTTT.

The V call is TRBV18, the J call TRBJ2-7; a possible D gene is TRBD2 (6 bases). The CDR3 contains 14 residues. V lost 4 bases and J lost 1, with 11 bases in between. Germline V gene sequence: CDR1 KGHSH, CDR2 LQKENI. The DNA for the CDR3 is TGTGCCAGCTCACATCCTAGCGCATCCTACGAGCAGTACTTC. Amino acids: CASSHPSASYEQYF. Full variable domain (missing parts from reference TRBV18 and TRBJ2-7): NAGVMQNPRHLVRRRGQEARLRCSPMKGHSHVYWYRQLPEEGLKFMVYLQKENIIDESGMPKERFSAEFPKEGPSILRIQQVVRGDSAAYFCASSHPSASYEQYFGPGTRLTVT.

The rearrangement joins TRBV11-2 to TRBJ2-7; D may be TRBD1 (5 bases). Germline V gene lookup returns CDR1 SGHAT and CDR2 FQNNGV. The CDR3 extends over 15 amino acids. V was clipped by 7 bases and J by 3 bases, with 19 bases between them. The CDR3 DNA reads TGTGCCAGCATCCCGTCGGCAGGGCTCTTCTACGAGCAGTACTTC. Encoded protein: CASIPSAGLFYEQYF.